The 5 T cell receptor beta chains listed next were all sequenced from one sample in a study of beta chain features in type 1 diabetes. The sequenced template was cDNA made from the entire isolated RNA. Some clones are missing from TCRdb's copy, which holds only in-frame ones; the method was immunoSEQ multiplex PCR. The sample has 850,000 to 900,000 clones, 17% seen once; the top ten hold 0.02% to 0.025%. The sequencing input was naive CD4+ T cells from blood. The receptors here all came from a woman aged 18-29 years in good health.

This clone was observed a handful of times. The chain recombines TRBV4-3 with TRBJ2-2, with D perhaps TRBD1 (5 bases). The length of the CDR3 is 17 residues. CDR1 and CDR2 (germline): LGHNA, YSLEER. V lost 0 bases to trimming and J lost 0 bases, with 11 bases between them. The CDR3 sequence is CASSQEPRASNTGELFF. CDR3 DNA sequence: TGCGCCAGCAGCCAAGAGCCCAGGGCTTCGAACACCGGGGAGCTGTTTTTT.

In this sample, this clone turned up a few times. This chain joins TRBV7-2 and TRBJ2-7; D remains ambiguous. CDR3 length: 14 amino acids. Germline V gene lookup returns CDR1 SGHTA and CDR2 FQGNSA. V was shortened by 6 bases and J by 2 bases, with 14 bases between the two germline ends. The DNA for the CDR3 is TGTGCCAGCAGTATCGGGCCGCTAACCTACGAGCAGTACTTC. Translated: CASSIGPLTYEQYF.

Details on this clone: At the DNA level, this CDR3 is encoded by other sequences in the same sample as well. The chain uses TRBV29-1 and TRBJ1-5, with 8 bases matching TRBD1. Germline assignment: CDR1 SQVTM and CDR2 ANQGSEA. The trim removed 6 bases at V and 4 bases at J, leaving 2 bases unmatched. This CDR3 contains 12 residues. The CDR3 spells CSVGQGNQPQHF. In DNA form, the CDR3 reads TGCAGCGTCGGACAGGGAAATCAGCCCCAGCATTTT.

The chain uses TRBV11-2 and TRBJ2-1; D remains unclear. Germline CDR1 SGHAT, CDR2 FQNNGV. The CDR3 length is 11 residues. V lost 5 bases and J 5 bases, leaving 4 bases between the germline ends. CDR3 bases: TGTGCCAGCAGCCACAACAATGAGCAGTTCTTC. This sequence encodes CASSHNNEQFF.

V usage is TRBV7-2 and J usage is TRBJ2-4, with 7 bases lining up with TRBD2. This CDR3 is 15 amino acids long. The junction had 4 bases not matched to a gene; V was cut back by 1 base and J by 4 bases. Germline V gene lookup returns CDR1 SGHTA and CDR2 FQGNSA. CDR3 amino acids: CASSLGRGSKNIQYF. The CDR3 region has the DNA TGTGCCAGCAGCTTAGGGCGCGGGAGTAAAAACATTCAGTACTTC.